This entry concerns a single T cell receptor (beta chain). TCRdb recomputed calls from the 5' RACE reads with MiXCR, one row per CDR3 protein. Of fewer than 400,000 distinct CDR3 sequences in the sample, approximately 16% were seen once. Trimming removed 1 base at V and 8 bases at J, with 11 bases between. CDR1 and CDR2 (germline): DFQATT, SNEGSKA (reference sequence). This CDR3 contains 13 residues. This entry is derived from a study of T-cell memory formation after mild COVID-19. About the study: TCR clusters showed largely donor specificity.

The sequenced material came from PBMCs or a T cell subset sorted from them (not recorded which). V gene TRBV20-1 combines with J gene TRBJ1-4; D may be TRBD1 (5 bases). This clonotype was obtained from a young man who had mild COVID-19 (a few samples of this study predate the infection). Cell type and time point are not known. Here the CDR3 DNA reads TGCAGTGCTAGAGTGGGGGTCGGCGAAAAACTGTTTTTT. Protein sequence: CSARVGVGEKLFF.